The 9 T cell receptor beta chains in this list originate from one sample, sequenced in a study of blood T cell repertoires in COVID-19. Only in-frame clones appear in the TCRdb table, and some are missing; sequencing was by immunoSEQ multiplex PCR. The table includes some 310,000 clones, around nine tenths detected once. Sequencing was done on a sample of peripheral blood. The receptor source for this set is a man over 45 with active or convalescent COVID-19.

The chain links TRBV28 to TRBJ1-2; D is perhaps TRBD1 (5 bases). V lost 2 bases and J lost 6, with 10 bases in between. The CDR3 loop spans 13 amino acids. Germline V gene data show CDR1 as MDHEN and CDR2 as SYDVKM. The CDR3 bases are TGTGCCAGCAGTTTACAGGGAGGTGATGGCTACACCTTC. Protein product: CASSLQGGDGYTF.

This clone appeared a few times. This rearrangement joins TRBV6-5 to TRBJ1-2; TRBD1 matches at 7 bases. Trimming took 6 bases from V and 4 from J; bases not matched to a gene: 11. The CDR3 sequence is 15 residues long. Germline CDR1 reads MNHEY; CDR2 reads SVGAGI. The DNA of the CDR3 is TGTGCCAGCAGACGGGACAGCGAGGGTATCTATGGCTACACCTTC. This gives the protein CASRRDSEGIYGYTF.

This clone showed up many times. The V gene is TRBV3-1 (or the pseudogene TRBV3-2), the J gene TRBJ1-6, with a possible D match to TRBD1 (6 bases). V shed 1 base and J shed 5 bases, with 15 bases lying between them. The CDR3 contains 17 residues. Germline lookup yields CDR1 LGHDT and CDR2 YNNKEL (reference sequence). The CDR3 loop reads CASSQAALGGNNSPLHF. The CDR3 coding sequence is TGTGCCAGCAGCCAAGCTGCCCTAGGGGGTAATAATTCACCCCTCCACTTT.

The chain has TRBV5-1 and TRBJ1-6, with TRBD1 matching over 7 bases. CDR1 SGHRS and CDR2 YFSETQ come from the germline V gene. The CDR3 is made up of 15 amino acids. V shed 3 bases and J 8 bases; nucleotides not matched to a gene: 8. CDR3 coding DNA: TGCGCCAGCAGCTATTCAGGGGGGTCTGATTCACCCCTCCACTTT. Translated: CASSYSGGSDSPLHF.

Only a few counts were recorded for this clone. The V gene is TRBV6-7, the J gene TRBJ2-5, with a possible D match to TRBD1 (6 bases). TRBV6-7 is an ORF for which the function is uncertain. This CDR3 comprises 15 residues. V gave up 6 bases and J gave up 3 bases, with 17 bases separating them. The CDR3 DNA reads TGTGCCAGCAGCCGCGCCTGTCAGGGGAAAGAGACCCAGTACTTC. It specifies CASSRACQGKETQYF.

V gene TRBV29-1 combines with J gene TRBJ2-2, with 12 bases lining up with TRBD2. CDR1 and CDR2 from the germline V gene are SQVTM and ANQGSEA. The V gene end was trimmed by 4 bases and the J gene end by 7 bases; junction bases not matched to a gene: 7. The length of the CDR3 is 15 residues. CDR3 residues: CSVGGLAGLGGELFF. The CDR3 nucleotides read TGCAGCGTTGGTGGACTAGCGGGATTGGGCGGGGAGCTGTTTTTT.

This sequence joins TRBV18 and TRBJ2-2; D call uncertain. This CDR3 is 14 amino acids long. V was cut by 0 bases and J by 4 bases, with 6 bases left in between. Germline CDR1 is KGHSH and CDR2 is LQKENI. The DNA of the CDR3 is TGTGCCAGCTCACCACCGTCTTTCACCGGGGAGCTGTTTTTT. Translated, it gives CASSPPSFTGELFF. The whole variable domain, filled in from reference TRBV18 and TRBJ2-2, reads NAGVMQNPRHLVRRRGQEARLRCSPMKGHSHVYWYRQLPEEGLKFMVYLQKENIIDESGMPKERFSAEFPKEGPSILRIQQVVRGDSAAYFCASSPPSFTGELFFGEGSRLTVL.

This clone occurred once. The rearrangement links TRBV30 to TRBJ1-2, with 8 bases identical to TRBD1. Trimming took 3 bases from V and 8 from J; bases not matched to a gene: 8. The CDR3 extends over 13 amino acids. Germline assignment: CDR1 GTSNPN and CDR2 SVGIG (reference sequence). The CDR3 sequence: CAWSRDRPWGYTF. CDR3 nucleotides: TGTGCCTGGAGCCGGGACAGGCCATGGGGCTACACCTTC.

The V gene is TRBV11-2, the J gene TRBJ1-4; 9 bases align to TRBD1. The CDR3 spans 14 residues. Losses at the gene ends were 3 bases for V and 5 bases for J; bases not matched to a gene: 1. The germline CDR1 and CDR2 sequences are SGHAT and FQNNGV. The CDR3 region is CASSFGQGNEKLFF. The DNA for the CDR3 is TGTGCCAGCAGCTTTGGACAGGGGAATGAAAAACTGTTTTTT.